A single sample is the source of the 22 T cell receptor beta chains below, sequenced in a study of vaccination effects on CD4 cells after COVID-19. Cultured cells yielded isolated CD4+ T cells after less than 11 days. Two doses of either BNT162b2 or mRNA-1273 were given to each participant. Generated by immunoSEQ multiplex PCR, the TCRdb table keeps only in-frame clones and is missing some. Among 30,000 or so clones, 70% to 85% were seen once, and the ten largest hold 14% to 15%. Antigens for these TCRs are unknown. Sample: CD4+ T cells from PBMCs cultured without peptide, taken after COVID-19 vaccination. The receptor set was obtained from a human donor who received a COVID-19 vaccine.

The chain has TRBV27 and TRBJ1-4; TRBD1 matches 8 bases. Germline assignment: CDR1 MNHEY and CDR2 SMNVEV (reference sequence). The CDR3 contains 15 residues. V was clipped by 6 bases and J by 7 bases; unmatched bases: 10. The CDR3 coding sequence is TGTGCCAGCAGCCCCGGAAGGACAGGGACTGAAAAACTGTTTTTT. Its translation: CASSPGRTGTEKLFF.

The chain combines TRBV30 with TRBJ2-7, with D hard to call. Germline-derived CDR1 and CDR2 are GTSNPN and SVGIG (reference sequence). Trimming took 0 bases from V and 4 from J, leaving 10 bases between them. This CDR3 has 13 amino acids. CDR3 in amino acids: CAWSVGPIYEQYF. CDR3 DNA sequence: TGTGCCTGGAGTGTAGGTCCGATTTACGAGCAGTACTTC.

The CDR3 region has the DNA TGCGCCAGCAGCCAAGATCGGGCCTTCACAGATACGCAGTATTTT. This encodes CASSQDRAFTDTQYF. The gene calls are TRBV4-3 and TRBJ2-3, with D unresolved. Germline V gene lookup returns CDR1 LGHNA and CDR2 YSLEER. Trimming removed 0 bases from V and 2 bases from J, with 9 bases in between. The length of the CDR3 is 15 residues.

V is TRBV6-1 and J is TRBJ1-3; D remains unclear. Per the germline V gene, CDR1 is MNHNS and CDR2 is SASEGT. V was trimmed by 0 bases and J by 0 bases, leaving 6 bases between them. This CDR3 region has 15 residues. Here the CDR3 DNA reads TGTGCCAGCAGTGAAGCAGGGATCTCTGGAAACACCATATATTTT. This translates into CASSEAGISGNTIYF.

The V call is TRBV28, the J call TRBJ2-7; D not resolved. The ends were cut back, 0 bases at V and 1 base at J, with 7 bases in the middle. CDR1 is MDHEN and CDR2 is SYDVKM in the germline V gene. The CDR3 is 14 residues long. The CDR3 region is CASSLWGSSYEQYF. CDR3 in DNA: TGTGCCAGCAGTTTATGGGGCAGTTCCTACGAGCAGTACTTC.

This chain links TRBV2 with TRBJ1-1; D is ambiguous. The V gene lost 2 bases and the J gene lost 1 base, with 11 bases spanning the gap. The CDR3 totals 15 residues. From germline, CDR1 is SNHLY and CDR2 FYNNEI. CDR3 protein: CASSEISTPNTEAFF. The CDR3 nucleotides are TGTGCCAGCAGTGAAATAAGTACACCGAACACTGAAGCTTTCTTT.

This clone was picked up one time. The chain combines TRBV3-1 (or the pseudogene TRBV3-2) with TRBJ2-5; D not certain. The CDR3 is 13 amino acids. V was trimmed by 0 bases and J by 6 bases, leaving 8 bases between them. In germline, CDR1 is LGHDT, CDR2 YNNKEL (reference sequence). The CDR3 region has the DNA TGTGCCAGCAGCCAAGACGTGGGAAAGACCCAGTACTTC. This sequence encodes CASSQDVGKTQYF.

The genes are TRBV9 and TRBJ2-2, with 7 nucleotides matching TRBD2. The germline V gene encodes CDR1 SGDLS and CDR2 YYNGEE. The CDR3 spans 16 residues. Unmatched junction bases numbered 12, after V lost 1 base and J lost 9 bases. The DNA of the CDR3 is TGTGCCAGCAGCGTAAGCAGTGGGGGGGGGTACCGGGAGCTGTTTTTT. This sequence encodes CASSVSSGGGYRELFF.

This chain uses TRBV7-9 with TRBJ2-3; D is uncertain. V was cut by 3 bases and J by 4 bases, with 2 bases left in between. The CDR3 consists of 11 residues. Germline V gene lookup returns CDR1 SEHNR and CDR2 FQNEAQ (reference sequence). CDR3 in DNA: TGTGCCAGCAGCTTGTCAGATACGCAGTATTTT. It yields the protein CASSLSDTQYF.

V gene TRBV30 combines with J gene TRBJ1-2; 8 bases are shared with TRBD1. V was clipped by 3 bases and J by 8 bases; unmatched bases: 8. The CDR3 covers 13 residues. Germline V gene lookup returns CDR1 GTSNPN and CDR2 SVGIG (reference sequence). CDR3 DNA: TGTGCCTGGAGCCCGGGACAGGTCGGGGGCTACACCTTC. Amino acid sequence: CAWSPGQVGGYTF.

This chain joins TRBV5-8 and TRBJ1-1, with 7 bases matching TRBD1. CDR1 is SGHTS and CDR2 is YDEGEE in the germline V gene. Trimming cost V 6 bases and J 1 base; bases outside gene matches: 6. The CDR3 has 14 residues. CDR3 loop: CASNPGQPNTEAFF. The CDR3 nucleotides are TGTGCCAGCAACCCGGGACAGCCGAACACTGAAGCTTTCTTT.

V gene TRBV28 combines with J gene TRBJ1-2, with a weak D call TRBD1 (5 bases). This CDR3 spans 19 amino acids. The V end lost 6 bases, the J end lost 3 bases, and 29 bases lay between the germline ends. CDR1 and CDR2 (germline): MDHEN, SYDVKM. As DNA, the CDR3 is TGTGCCAGCAGCCCTCGGGGCCAAGCTAACCCCAACTGGCACTATGGCTACACCTTC. Translated, it gives CASSPRGQANPNWHYGYTF.

This clone was seen a single time. V is TRBV30 and J is TRBJ1-3; the D is unclear. The V gene's germline CDR1 is GTSNPN and CDR2 SVGIG (reference sequence). Trimming removed 1 base from V and 0 bases from J, with 10 bases in between. The CDR3 consists of 15 residues. The CDR3 DNA sequence: TGTGCCTGGAGTGAGAACTTTCTCTCTGGAAACACCATATATTTT. Amino acid sequence: CAWSENFLSGNTIYF.

The CDR3 is CASSAVHRRDTYNEQFF. The CDR3 DNA is TGTGCCAGCAGTGCCGTCCACCGCCGGGACACATACAATGAGCAGTTCTTC. V and J are TRBV6-1 and TRBJ2-1, with TRBD1 as a possible D gene (6 bases). Germline values: CDR1 MNHNS, CDR2 SASEGT. The CDR3 is made up of 17 amino acids. Trimming removed 4 bases from V and 4 bases from J, with 20 bases in between.

This chain links TRBV7-2 with TRBJ2-7; 13 bases agree with TRBD2. The CDR3 consists of 15 residues. With 5 bases clipped from V and 2 bases from J, the junction kept 3 bases outside the gene matches. The V gene's germline CDR1 is SGHTA and CDR2 FQGNSA. CDR3 region: CASSRTSGGAYEQYF. CDR3 nucleotides: TGTGCCAGCAGCCGGACTAGCGGGGGTGCCTACGAGCAGTACTTC.

This clone was detected only a few times. CDR3 sequence: CASSLGQGDEKLFF. Here the CDR3 DNA reads TGTGCCAGCAGCCTGGGACAGGGAGATGAAAAACTGTTTTTT. The J gene is TRBJ1-4, the V gene TRBV7-9; 9 nucleotides line up with TRBD1. Germline lookup yields CDR1 SEHNR and CDR2 FQNEAQ (reference sequence). Trimming cost V 5 bases and J 6 bases; bases outside gene matches: 4. This CDR3 spans 14 amino acids.

This chain links TRBV7-8 with TRBJ2-1; no reliable D call. The CDR3 runs 12 residues. CDR1 is SGHVS, CDR2 FQNEAQ, per germline. V lost 2 bases and J lost 11, with 10 bases in between. CDR3 sequence (DNA): TGTGCCAGCAGCTTATTTACGATTCAGCAGTTCTTC. Translated, it gives CASSLFTIQQFF.

This clone was detected only once. The V gene is TRBV29-1, the J gene TRBJ1-1; D might be TRBD1 (6 bases). Trimming stripped 7 bases from V and 2 bases from J, with 14 bases between. Germline values: CDR1 SQVTM, CDR2 ANQGSEA. The CDR3 spans 13 residues. The CDR3 DNA reads as TGCAGCGGGGGGGCTTTGGGTAACACTGAAGCTTTCTTT. Its translation: CSGGALGNTEAFF.

The chain uses TRBV3-1 (or the pseudogene TRBV3-2) and TRBJ2-7, with TRBD1 matching 9 bases. Germline V gives CDR1 LGHDT, CDR2 YNNKEL (reference sequence). This CDR3 has 15 amino acids. Losses at the gene ends were 4 bases for V and 7 bases for J; bases not matched to a gene: 11. CDR3 in DNA: TGTGCCAGCAGCCTAGATCCGGGACAGGGCTTGGAGCAGTACTTC. Its protein product is CASSLDPGQGLEQYF.

The V and J genes are TRBV9 and TRBJ2-7; a weak D match, TRBD2 (6 bases). V was shortened by 0 bases and J by 4 bases, with 11 bases between the two germline ends. Per germline, CDR1 SGDLS and CDR2 YYNGEE. The CDR3 is 14 amino acids. As DNA, the CDR3 is TGTGCCAGCAGCGTAGATAGCGGAACTTACGAGCAGTACTTC. Translated: CASSVDSGTYEQYF.

The CDR3 loop reads CASSQGPSREQYF. The CDR3 DNA reads TGTGCCAGCAGTCAAGGCCCCTCGAGGGAGCAGTACTTC. The V and J genes are TRBV2 and TRBJ2-7; D not resolved. Germline CDR1 is SNHLY and CDR2 is FYNNEI. The CDR3 totals 13 residues. Between the trimmed V and J ends, which lost 5 bases and 7 bases, there was a span of 15 bases.

This chain uses TRBV6-4 with TRBJ2-3; the match to TRBD1 covers 9 bases. The CDR3 runs 13 residues. J was trimmed by 2 bases and V by 8 bases; bases with no gene match: 2. The germline CDR1 and CDR2 sequences are MRHNA and SNTAGT. This CDR3 is CASGTGHTDTQYF. The DNA for the CDR3 is TGTGCCAGCGGGACAGGGCACACAGATACGCAGTATTTT.